This TCR beta chain originates from a study of graft-versus-host responses after intestinal transplantation. In the study overall: As for transplant type, recipients had multivisceral, liver-intestinal, or isolated intestinal grafts. Recipients were all induced with anti-thymocyte globulin, then given tacrolimus and steroids for 3 to 4 years. Study outcomes and limitations: Recipient marrow showed GvH clones, some seen first in ileum or blood. Allografts of patients with graft-donor T cell macrochimerism showed high graft-versus-host to host-versus-graft clone ratios.

For this clone: Its specificity is unknown.

Assay used: immunoSEQ multiplex PCR; TCRdb lists only in-frame clones, some missing. The sample consists of tens of thousands of clones, 91% of them appearing once. From germline, CDR1 is MNHNS and CDR2 SASEGT. The CDR3 has 13 amino acids. Trimming stripped 6 bases from V and 1 base from J, with 7 bases between. The source was PBMCs, collected approximately 300 days after intestinal transplant. The chain is built from TRBV6-1 and TRBJ1-5; no reliable D call. The TCR comes from a human patient who received an intestinal transplant, so some T cells may come from the graft donor. CDR3 region: CASSPRSNQPQHF. The CDR3 bases are TGTGCCAGCAGCCCCAGAAGCAATCAGCCCCAGCATTTT.